Sequencing of this T cell receptor beta chain was carried out in a study of human T cells and chemical hapten exposure. The time point was: pre-sensitization, week 0. Treatment indicated: therapeutic diphenylcyclopropenone sensitization with weekly scalp DPC. TCRdb redid the calling of the RACE reads with MiXCR, one entry per CDR3 protein. The sample has some 250,000 distinct CDR3 sequences; roughly 8% are singletons. Trimming removed 2 bases at V and 0 bases at J, with 5 bases between. CDR1 is MDHEN and CDR2 is SYDVKM in the germline V gene. This CDR3 comprises 14 residues. This clonotype was picked up a small number of times.

The origin of this receptor is a man aged 18 to 30 with alopecia areata. Some clones in this sample may be carry-over from other donors' samples. The chain joins TRBV28 to TRBJ2-1; unclear D gene. This sample comprised whole blood, obtained in connection with sensitization to the hapten diphenylcyclopropenone (DPC). The CDR3 nucleotides are TGTGCCAGCAGTTTACTAAACTCCTACAATGAGCAGTTCTTC. Its translation is CASSLLNSYNEQFF. The complete variable domain, with remaining parts taken from reference TRBV28 and TRBJ2-1, reads DVKVTQSSRYLVKRTGEKVFLECVQDMDHENMFWYRQDPGLGLRLIYFSYDVKMKEKGDIPEGYSVSREKKERFSLILESASTNQTSMYLCASSLLNSYNEQFFGPGTRLTVL.